This TCR beta chain derives from a study of blood T cell repertoires in COVID-19. In the source study's methods: Amplification with reference gene primers provided the estimates of nucleated cell counts. Clones were read by immunoSEQ multiplex PCR, and TCRdb kept only the in-frame ones, dropping some. The D gene and trimming were derived from the DNA, and the V and J assignments and clone size from that table. This repertoire shows 130,000 to 150,000 clones, around 80% found once; its top ten account for around 2.1%. The length of the CDR3 is 15 residues. The V and J ends lost 8 bases and 5 bases respectively, with 19 bases between them. Per germline, CDR1 LNHNV and CDR2 YYDKDF (reference sequence).

The sequence was collected from an older woman with acute or convalescent COVID-19. Source material: peripheral blood. V and J are TRBV15 and TRBJ1-5; D is ambiguous. The CDR3 sequence is CATEPSRSIDQPQHF. The CDR3 region has the DNA TGTGCCACCGAACCTTCCCGGAGTATCGATCAGCCCCAGCATTTT.